The source of this T cell receptor (beta chain) is a study of T cell changes during pregnancy in multiple sclerosis. TCRdb's table, derived via immunoSEQ multiplex PCR, lists solely in-frame clones and lacks some. The sample includes approximately 63,000 clones, about 93% seen only once; the top ten take about 2.6%. Trimming stripped 7 bases from V and 1 base from J, with 8 bases between. The CDR3 totals 14 residues. Germline values: CDR1 ENHRY, CDR2 SYGVKD. The receptor was isolated from a female donor with multiple sclerosis, enrolled in a pregnancy study. The rearrangement links TRBV10-3 to TRBJ2-6, with D possibly being TRBD1 (5 bases). The sample consisted of CD8+ T cells from peripheral blood mononuclear cells, taken in the third trimester of pregnancy. For the CDR3, the DNA is TGTGCCATCACCCCAGGGTCTGGGGCCAACGTCCTGACTTTC. It codes for CAITPGSGANVLTF.